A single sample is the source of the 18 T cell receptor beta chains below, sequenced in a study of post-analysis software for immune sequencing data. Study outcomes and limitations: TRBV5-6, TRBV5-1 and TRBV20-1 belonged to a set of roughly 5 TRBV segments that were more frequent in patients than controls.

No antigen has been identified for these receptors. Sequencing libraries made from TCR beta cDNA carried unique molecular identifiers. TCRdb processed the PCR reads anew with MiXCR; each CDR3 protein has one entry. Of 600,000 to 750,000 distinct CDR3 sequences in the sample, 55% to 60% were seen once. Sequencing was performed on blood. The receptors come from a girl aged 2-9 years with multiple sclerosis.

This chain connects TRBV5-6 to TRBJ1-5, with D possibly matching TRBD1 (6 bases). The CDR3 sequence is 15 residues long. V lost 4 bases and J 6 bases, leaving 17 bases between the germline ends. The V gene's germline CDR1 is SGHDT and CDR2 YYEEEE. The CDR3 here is CASSLGPRGVQPQHF. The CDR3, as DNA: TGTGCCAGCAGCCTGGGACCAAGGGGGGTTCAGCCCCAGCATTTT.

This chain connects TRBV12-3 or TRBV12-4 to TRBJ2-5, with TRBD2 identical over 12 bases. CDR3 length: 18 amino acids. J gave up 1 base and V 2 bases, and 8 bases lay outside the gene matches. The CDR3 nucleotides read TGTGCCAGCAGTTTACAGGTTCGGGGACTAGCGGGCCAAGAGACCCAGTACTTC. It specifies CASSLQVRGLAGQETQYF.

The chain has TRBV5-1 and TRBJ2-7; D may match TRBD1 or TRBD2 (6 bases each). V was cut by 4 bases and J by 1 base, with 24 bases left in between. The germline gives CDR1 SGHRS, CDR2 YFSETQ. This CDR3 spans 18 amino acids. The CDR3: CASSLPRWGADFSYEQYF. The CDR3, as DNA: TGCGCCAGCAGCCTCCCGCGTTGGGGGGCAGACTTTTCCTACGAGCAGTACTTC.

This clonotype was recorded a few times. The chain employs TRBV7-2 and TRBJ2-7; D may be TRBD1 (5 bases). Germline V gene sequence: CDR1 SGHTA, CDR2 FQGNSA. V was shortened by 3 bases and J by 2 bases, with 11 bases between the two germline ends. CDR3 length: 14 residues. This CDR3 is CASSLGQAPYEQYF. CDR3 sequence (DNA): TGTGCCAGCAGCTTGGGGCAGGCGCCCTACGAGCAGTACTTC.

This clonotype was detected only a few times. Here the CDR3 DNA reads TGCAGCGTTGAATTAGGGAACCACGAGCAGTACTTC. It yields the protein CSVELGNHEQYF. The V gene is TRBV29-1, the J gene TRBJ2-7, with D uncertain. Germline CDR1 and CDR2: SQVTM and ANQGSEA. The CDR3 is made up of 12 amino acids. Trimming cost V 2 bases and J 5 bases, with 10 bases left between them.

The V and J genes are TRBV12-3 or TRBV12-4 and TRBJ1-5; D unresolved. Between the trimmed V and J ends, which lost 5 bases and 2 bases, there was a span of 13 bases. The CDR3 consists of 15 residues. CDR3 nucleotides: TGTGCCAGCAGTGTGACCCGAGCAGGCAATCAGCCCCAGCATTTT. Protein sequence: CASSVTRAGNQPQHF.

The CDR3 here is CAITDLADNEQFF. The CDR3, as DNA: TGTGCCATCACTGACCTAGCGGACAATGAGCAGTTCTTC. The V and J genes are TRBV10-3 and TRBJ2-1, with TRBD2 matching 7 bases. V trimming: 7 bases; J trimming: 5 bases; junction bases outside the gene matches: 5. Germline V gives CDR1 ENHRY, CDR2 SYGVKD. This CDR3 is 13 amino acids long.

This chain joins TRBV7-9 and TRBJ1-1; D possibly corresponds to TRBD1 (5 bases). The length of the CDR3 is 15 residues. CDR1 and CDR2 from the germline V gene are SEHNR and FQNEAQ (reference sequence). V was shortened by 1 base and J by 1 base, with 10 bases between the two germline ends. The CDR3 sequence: CASSLGGDPNTEAFF. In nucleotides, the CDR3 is TGTGCCAGCAGCTTAGGGGGGGACCCGAACACTGAAGCTTTCTTT.

The CDR3, as DNA: TGTGCCACCAGCAGAGGTTCAGGGTTCTATGGCTACACCTTC. It translates to CATSRGSGFYGYTF. The chain is built from TRBV15 and TRBJ1-2, with D possibly TRBD1 on 5 matching bases. Deletions cut 1 base from V and 4 bases from J, with 10 bases between. This CDR3 has 14 amino acids. Germline V lookup: CDR1 LNHNV, CDR2 YYDKDF (reference sequence).

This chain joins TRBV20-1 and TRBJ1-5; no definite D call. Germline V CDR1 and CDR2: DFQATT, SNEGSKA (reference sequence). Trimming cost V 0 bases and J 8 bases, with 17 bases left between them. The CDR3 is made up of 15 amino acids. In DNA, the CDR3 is TGCAGTGCTAGAGATCCGGGTCGCCAGAGCAAGCCCCAGCATTTT. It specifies CSARDPGRQSKPQHF.

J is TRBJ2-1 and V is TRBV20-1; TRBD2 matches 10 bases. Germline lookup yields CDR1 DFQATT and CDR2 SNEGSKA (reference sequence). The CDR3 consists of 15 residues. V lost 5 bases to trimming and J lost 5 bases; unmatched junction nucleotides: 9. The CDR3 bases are TGCAGTGCTGGGAAGGGACTAGCGCATAACAATGAGCAGTTCTTC. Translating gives CSAGKGLAHNNEQFF.

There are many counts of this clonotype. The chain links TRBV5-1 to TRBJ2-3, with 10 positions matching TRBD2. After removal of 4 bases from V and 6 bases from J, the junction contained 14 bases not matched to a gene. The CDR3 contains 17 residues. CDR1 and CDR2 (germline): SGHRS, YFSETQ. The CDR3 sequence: CASSPYPASGGTDTQYF. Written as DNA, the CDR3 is TGCGCCAGCAGCCCCTACCCCGCTAGCGGGGGAACGGATACGCAGTATTTT.

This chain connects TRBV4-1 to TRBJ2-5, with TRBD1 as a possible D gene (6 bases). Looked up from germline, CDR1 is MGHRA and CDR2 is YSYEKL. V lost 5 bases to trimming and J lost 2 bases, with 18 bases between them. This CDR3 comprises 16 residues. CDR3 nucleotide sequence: TGCGCCAGCAGCGACTTGGGGACACGCAGACAAGAGACCCAGTACTTC. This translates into CASSDLGTRRQETQYF.

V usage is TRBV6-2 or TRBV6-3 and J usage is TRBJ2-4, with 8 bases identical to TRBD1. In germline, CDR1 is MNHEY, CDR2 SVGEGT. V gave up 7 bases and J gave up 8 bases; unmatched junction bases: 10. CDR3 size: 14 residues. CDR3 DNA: TGTGCCAGCAAATCAGGACAGGGTGAAGACATTCAGTACTTC. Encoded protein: CASKSGQGEDIQYF.

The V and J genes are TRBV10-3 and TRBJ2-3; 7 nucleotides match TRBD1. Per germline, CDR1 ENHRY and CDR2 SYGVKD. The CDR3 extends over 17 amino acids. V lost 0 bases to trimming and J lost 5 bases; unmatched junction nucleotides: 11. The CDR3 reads CAISESGGRGNGDTQYF. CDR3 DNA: TGTGCCATCAGTGAGTCTGGAGGCAGGGGGAATGGAGATACGCAGTATTTT.

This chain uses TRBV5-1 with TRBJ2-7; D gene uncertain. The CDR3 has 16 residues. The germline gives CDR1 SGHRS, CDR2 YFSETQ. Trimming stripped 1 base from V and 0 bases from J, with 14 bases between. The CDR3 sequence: CASSLQFGPGSYEQYF. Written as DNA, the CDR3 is TGCGCCAGCAGCTTGCAATTCGGCCCTGGCTCCTACGAGCAGTACTTC.

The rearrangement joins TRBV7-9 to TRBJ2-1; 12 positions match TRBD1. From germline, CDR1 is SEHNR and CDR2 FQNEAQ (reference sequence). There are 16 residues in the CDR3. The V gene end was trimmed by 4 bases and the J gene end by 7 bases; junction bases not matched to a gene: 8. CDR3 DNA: TGTGCCAGCAGCTCGAACCGGGACAGGGGGCCAAATGAGCAGTTCTTC. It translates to CASSSNRDRGPNEQFF.

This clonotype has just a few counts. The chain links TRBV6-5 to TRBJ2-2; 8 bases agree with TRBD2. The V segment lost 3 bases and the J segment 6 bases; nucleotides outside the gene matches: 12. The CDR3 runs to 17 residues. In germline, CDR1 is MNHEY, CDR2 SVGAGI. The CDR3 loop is CASSYSPAGVGAGELFF. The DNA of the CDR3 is TGTGCCAGCAGTTATTCCCCAGCGGGGGTGGGCGCCGGGGAGCTGTTTTTT.